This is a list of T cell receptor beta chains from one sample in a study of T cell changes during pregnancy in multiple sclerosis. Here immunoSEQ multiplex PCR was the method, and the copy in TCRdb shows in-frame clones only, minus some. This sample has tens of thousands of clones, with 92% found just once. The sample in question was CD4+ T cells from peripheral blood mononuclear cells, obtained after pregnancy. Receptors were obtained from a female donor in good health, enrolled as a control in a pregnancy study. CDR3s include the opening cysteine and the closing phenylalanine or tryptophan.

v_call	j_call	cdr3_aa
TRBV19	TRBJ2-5	CASSKTSQGAQETQYF
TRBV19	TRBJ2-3	CASSIRGGLGDTQYF
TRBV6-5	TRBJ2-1	CASSYNAGLFPNEQFF
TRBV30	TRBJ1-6	CAWTTRGSGRNSPLHF
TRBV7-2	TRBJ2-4	CASSWRGENIQYF
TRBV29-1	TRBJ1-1	CSVPGEGHPYTEAFF
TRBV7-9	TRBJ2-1	CASGGLAEYEQFF
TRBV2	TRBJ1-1	CASSVKTRTEAFF
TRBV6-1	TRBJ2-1	CASSVKTGGGRDEQFF
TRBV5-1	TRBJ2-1	CASSLVLAGDEQFF
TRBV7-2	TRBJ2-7	CASSQGQGPYEQYF
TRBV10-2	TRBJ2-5	CASSLQGWETQYF
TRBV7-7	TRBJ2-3	CASSLGAGGSTDTQYF
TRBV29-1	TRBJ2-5	CSVWTSGGETQYF
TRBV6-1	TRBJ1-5	CASSTTSDQPQHF
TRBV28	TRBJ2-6	CASSPGGQASGANVLTF
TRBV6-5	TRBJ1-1	CASSSPVNTEAFF
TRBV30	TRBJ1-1	CAYTPVQGRTEAFF
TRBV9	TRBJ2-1	CASSATVLANEQFF
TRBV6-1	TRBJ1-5	CATQRGGPNQPQHF
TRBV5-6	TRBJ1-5	CASSFSISNQPQHF
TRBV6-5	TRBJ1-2	CASVSSYGYTF
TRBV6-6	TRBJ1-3	CASLDWGAGNTIYF
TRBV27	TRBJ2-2	CASRKAGALGTGELLF
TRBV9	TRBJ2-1	CASSVGGRSPRPYNEQFF
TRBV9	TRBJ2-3	CASSVVFTDTQYF
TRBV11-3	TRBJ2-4	CASSLEPGAENIQYF
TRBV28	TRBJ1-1	CASSPGTLNTEAFF
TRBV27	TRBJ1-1	CASSTGVNTEAFF
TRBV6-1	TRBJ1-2	CASNPGTVSNYGYTF
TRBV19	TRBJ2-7	CASSPLSLTGDEQYF
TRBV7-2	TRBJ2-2	CASSLIPDKNTGELFF
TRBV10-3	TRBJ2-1	CAISESGGDEQFF
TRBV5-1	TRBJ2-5	CASSSGVAETQYF
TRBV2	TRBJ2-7	CASSQDISYEQYF
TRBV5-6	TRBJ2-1	CASSLGQLSYNEQFF
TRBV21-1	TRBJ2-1	CASSNGGGAYNEQFF
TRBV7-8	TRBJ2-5	CASSLGRSPGNGETQYF
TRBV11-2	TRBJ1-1	CASSETGTGNTEAFF
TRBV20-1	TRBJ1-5	CSARAVGRQHF
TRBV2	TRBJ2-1	CARTSLPYNEQFF
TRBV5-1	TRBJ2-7	CASSPDRGTYEQYF
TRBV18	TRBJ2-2	CASSRGRGGTTITGELFF
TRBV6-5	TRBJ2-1	CASSSGQGGEQFF
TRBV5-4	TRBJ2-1	CAGSIGTSLRGNEQFF
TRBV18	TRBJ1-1	CASSPNTGGWTEAFF
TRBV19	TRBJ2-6	CASSSQGPGANVLTF
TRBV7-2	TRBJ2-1	CASSLGGLAGGPRYNEQFF
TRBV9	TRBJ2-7	CASSVGLDTTYEQYF
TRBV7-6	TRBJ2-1	CASSLAWGDSYNEQFF
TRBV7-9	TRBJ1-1	CASSLRGSGNTEAFF
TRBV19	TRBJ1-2	CASSPDPGQGYSYGYTF
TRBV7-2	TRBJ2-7	CASSADRGYEQYF
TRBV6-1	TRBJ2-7	CASSAGQENAIWYEQYF
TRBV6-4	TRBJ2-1	CASSPGTGFGEQFF
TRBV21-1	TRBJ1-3	CASSNSRQLSSGNTIYF
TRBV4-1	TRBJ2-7	CASSQERGAGQSYEQYF
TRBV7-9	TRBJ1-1	CASSVDATAEAFF
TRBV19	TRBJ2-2	CASRTIGGAGGRTGELFF